These T cell receptor beta chains were read from a single sample in a study of blood T cell repertoires in COVID-19. Clones were read by immunoSEQ multiplex PCR, and TCRdb kept only the in-frame ones, dropping some. The sample includes some 70,000 clones, about 80% of them seen just once. The specimen sequenced was peripheral blood. Receptors were obtained from a human donor in a cohort sampled during active COVID-19. Both conserved end residues are part of each CDR3. A D gene is named only where the DNA matches it firmly.

D: TRBD1; J: TRBJ2-5; V: TRBV19; CDR3: CASKPGQQETQYF
D: .; J: TRBJ2-3; V: TRBV4-1; CDR3: CASSRLGGTDTQYF
D: .; J: TRBJ1-6; V: TRBV20-1; CDR3: CSASLTRGYNSPLHF
D: .; J: TRBJ1-6; V: TRBV25-1; CDR3: CASKVPGSNSPLHF
D: TRBD2; J: TRBJ2-7; V: TRBV2; CDR3: CASSDGEGFAQAYEQYF
D: TRBD1; J: TRBJ1-1; V: TRBV7-8; CDR3: CASSTHRGRTEAFF
D: TRBD2; J: TRBJ2-5; V: TRBV7-3; CDR3: CASSLGGGRRGGGETQYF
D: .; J: TRBJ2-1; V: TRBV30; CDR3: CAWGSLHEQFF
D: .; J: TRBJ1-3; V: TRBV3-1/TRBV3-2; CDR3: CASSPRLGNTIYF
D: .; J: TRBJ1-5; V: TRBV7-6; CDR3: CASSLSHNQPQHF
D: TRBD2; J: TRBJ2-1; V: TRBV5-5; CDR3: CASSPSSGVGNEQFF
D: .; J: TRBJ1-1; V: TRBV15; CDR3: CATSRRRGVTEAFF
D: .; J: TRBJ2-5; V: TRBV9; CDR3: CASSVSPNPQETQYF
D: TRBD2; J: TRBJ2-1; V: TRBV2; CDR3: CASASNLAGGLKGEQFF
D: TRBD1; J: TRBJ1-2; V: TRBV19; CDR3: CASKDRVGGYTF